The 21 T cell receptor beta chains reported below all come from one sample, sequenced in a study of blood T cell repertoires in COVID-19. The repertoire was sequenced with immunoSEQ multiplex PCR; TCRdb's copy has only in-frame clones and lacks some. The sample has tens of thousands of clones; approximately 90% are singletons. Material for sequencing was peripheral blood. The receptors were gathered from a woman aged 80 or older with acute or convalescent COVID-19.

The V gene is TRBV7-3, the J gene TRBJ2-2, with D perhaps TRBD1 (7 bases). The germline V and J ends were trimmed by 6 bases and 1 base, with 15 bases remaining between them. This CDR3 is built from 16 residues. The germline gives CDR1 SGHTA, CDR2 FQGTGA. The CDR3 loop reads CASRTGGGRNTGELFF. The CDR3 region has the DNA TGTGCCAGCAGGACCGGAGGGGGCCGGAACACCGGGGAGCTGTTTTTT.

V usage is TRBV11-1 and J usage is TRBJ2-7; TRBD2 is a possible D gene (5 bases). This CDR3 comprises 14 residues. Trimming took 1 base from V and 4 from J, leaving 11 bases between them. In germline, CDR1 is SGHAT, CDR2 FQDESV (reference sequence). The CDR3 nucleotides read TGTGCCAGCAGCTTAGGAGGTCCGGGGTACGAGCAGTACTTC. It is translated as CASSLGGPGYEQYF.

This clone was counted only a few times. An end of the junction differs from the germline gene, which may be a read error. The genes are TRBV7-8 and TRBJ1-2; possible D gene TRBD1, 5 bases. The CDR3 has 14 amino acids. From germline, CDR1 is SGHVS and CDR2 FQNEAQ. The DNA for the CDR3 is TGTGCCAGCAGCCCTGGGCCAGGGTACTATGGTTACACCTTC. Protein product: CASSPGPGYYGYTF.

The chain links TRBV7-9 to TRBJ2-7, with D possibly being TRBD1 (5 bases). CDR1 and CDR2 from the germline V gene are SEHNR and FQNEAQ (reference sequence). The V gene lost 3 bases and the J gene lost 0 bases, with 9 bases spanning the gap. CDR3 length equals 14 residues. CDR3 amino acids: CASSFDRTSYEQYF. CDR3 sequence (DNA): TGTGCCAGCAGCTTTGACAGAACCTCCTACGAGCAGTACTTC.

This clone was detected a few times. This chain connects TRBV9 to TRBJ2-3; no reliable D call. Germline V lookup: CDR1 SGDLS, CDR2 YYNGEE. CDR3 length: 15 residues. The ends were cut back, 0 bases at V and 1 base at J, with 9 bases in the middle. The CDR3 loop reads CASSVAGVRTDTQYF. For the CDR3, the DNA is TGTGCCAGCAGCGTAGCTGGAGTTCGCACAGATACGCAGTATTTT.

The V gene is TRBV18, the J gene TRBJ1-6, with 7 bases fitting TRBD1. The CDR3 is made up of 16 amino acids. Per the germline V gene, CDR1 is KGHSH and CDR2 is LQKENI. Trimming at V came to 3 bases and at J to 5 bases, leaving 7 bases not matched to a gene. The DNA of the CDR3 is TGTGCCAGCTCACCGCTTCATGGGACAGATAATTCACCCCTCCACTTT. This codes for CASSPLHGTDNSPLHF. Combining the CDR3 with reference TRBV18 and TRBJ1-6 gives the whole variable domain NAGVMQNPRHLVRRRGQEARLRCSPMKGHSHVYWYRQLPEEGLKFMVYLQKENIIDESGMPKERFSAEFPKEGPSILRIQQVVRGDSAAYFCASSPLHGTDNSPLHFGNGTRLTVT.

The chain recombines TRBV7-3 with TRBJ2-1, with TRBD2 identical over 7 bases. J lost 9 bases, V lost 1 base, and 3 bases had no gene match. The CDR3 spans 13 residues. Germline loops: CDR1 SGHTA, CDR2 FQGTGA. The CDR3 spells CASSLRAGVEQFF. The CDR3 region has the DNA TGTGCCAGCAGCTTAAGGGCGGGGGTTGAGCAGTTCTTC.

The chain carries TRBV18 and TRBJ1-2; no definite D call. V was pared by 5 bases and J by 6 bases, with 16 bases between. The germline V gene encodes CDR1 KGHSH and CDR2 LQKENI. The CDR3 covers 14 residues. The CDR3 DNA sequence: TGTGCCAGCTCATTCAGCGAAGGAGCTGATGGCTACACCTTC. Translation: CASSFSEGADGYTF. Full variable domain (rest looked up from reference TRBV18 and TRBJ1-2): NAGVMQNPRHLVRRRGQEARLRCSPMKGHSHVYWYRQLPEEGLKFMVYLQKENIIDESGMPKERFSAEFPKEGPSILRIQQVVRGDSAAYFCASSFSEGADGYTFGSGTRLTVV.

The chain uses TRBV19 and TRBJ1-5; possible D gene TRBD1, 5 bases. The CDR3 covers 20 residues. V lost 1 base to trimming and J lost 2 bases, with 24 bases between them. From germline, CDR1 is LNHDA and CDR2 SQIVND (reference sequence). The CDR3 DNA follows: TGTGCCAGTAGTATAGGGCCCCTCGGGGAGGGGCAACTTCGCAATCAGCCCCAGCATTTT. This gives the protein CASSIGPLGEGQLRNQPQHF. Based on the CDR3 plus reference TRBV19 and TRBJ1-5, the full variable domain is DGGITQSPKYLFRKEGQNVTLSCEQNLNHDAMYWYRQDPGQGLRLIYYSQIVNDFQKGDIAEGYSVSREKKESFPLTVTSAQKNPTAFYLCASSIGPLGEGQLRNQPQHFGDGTRLSIL.

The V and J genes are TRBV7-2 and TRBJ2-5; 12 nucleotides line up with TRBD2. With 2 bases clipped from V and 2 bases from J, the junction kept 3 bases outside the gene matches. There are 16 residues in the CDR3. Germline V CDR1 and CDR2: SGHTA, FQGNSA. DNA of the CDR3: TGTGCCAGCAGCTTAAGGCTAGCGGGGGGGCAAGAGACCCAGTACTTC. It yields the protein CASSLRLAGGQETQYF.

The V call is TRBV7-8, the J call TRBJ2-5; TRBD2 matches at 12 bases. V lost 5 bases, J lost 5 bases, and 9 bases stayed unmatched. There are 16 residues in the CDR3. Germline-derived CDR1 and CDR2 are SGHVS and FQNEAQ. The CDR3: CASSIRTSGTRETQYF. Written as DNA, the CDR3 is TGTGCCAGCAGCATCCGGACTAGCGGGACAAGGGAGACCCAGTACTTC. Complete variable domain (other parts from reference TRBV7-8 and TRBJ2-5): GAGVSQSPRYKVAKRGQDVALRCDPISGHVSLFWYQQALGQGPEFLTYFQNEAQLDKSGLPSDRFFAERPEGSVSTLKIQRTQQEDSAVYLCASSIRTSGTRETQYFGPGTRLLVL.

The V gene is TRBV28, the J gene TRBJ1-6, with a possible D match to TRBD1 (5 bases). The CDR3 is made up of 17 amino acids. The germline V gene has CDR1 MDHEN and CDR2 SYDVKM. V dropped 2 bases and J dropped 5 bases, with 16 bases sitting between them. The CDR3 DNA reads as TGTGCCAGCAGTTTACCGGGAGGGCAGGACAATAATTCACCCCTCCACTTT. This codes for CASSLPGGQDNNSPLHF.

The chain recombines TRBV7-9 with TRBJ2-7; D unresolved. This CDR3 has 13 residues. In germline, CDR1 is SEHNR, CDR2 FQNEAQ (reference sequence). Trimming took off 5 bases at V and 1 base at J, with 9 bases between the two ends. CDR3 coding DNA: TGTGCCAGCAGCGCCAGTCCTTCCTACGAGCAGTACTTC. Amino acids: CASSASPSYEQYF.

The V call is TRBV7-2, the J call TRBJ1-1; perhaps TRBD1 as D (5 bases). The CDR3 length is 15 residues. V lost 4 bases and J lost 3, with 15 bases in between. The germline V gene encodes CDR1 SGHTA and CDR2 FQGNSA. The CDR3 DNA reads TGTGCCAGCAGCTCTCGGCGGGGAGGGGACACTGAAGCTTTCTTT. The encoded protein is CASSSRRGGDTEAFF.

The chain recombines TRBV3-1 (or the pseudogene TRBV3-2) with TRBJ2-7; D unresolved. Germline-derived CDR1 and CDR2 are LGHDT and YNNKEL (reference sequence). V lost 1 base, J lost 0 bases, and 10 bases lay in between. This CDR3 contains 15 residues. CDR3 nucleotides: TGTGCCAGCAGCCAAGGCGCGGTGGCCTCCTACGAGCAGTACTTC. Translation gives CASSQGAVASYEQYF.

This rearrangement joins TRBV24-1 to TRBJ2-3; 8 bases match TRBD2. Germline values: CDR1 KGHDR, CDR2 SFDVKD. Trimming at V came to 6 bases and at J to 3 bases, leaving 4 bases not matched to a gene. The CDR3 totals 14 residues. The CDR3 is CATSSGTRTDTQYF. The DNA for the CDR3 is TGTGCCACCAGTAGTGGGACTAGAACAGATACGCAGTATTTT.

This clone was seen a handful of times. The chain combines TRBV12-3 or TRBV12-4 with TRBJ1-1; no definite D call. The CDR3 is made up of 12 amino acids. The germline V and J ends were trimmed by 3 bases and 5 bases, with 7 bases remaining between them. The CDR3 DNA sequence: TGTGCCAGCAGTTTGGAGGGAACTGAAGCTTTCTTT. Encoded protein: CASSLEGTEAFF.

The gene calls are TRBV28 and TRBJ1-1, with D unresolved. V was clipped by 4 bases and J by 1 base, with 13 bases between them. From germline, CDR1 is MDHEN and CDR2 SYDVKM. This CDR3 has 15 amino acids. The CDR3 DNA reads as TGTGCCAGCAGTTCCCCTGTCACATCGAACACTGAAGCTTTCTTT. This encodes CASSSPVTSNTEAFF.

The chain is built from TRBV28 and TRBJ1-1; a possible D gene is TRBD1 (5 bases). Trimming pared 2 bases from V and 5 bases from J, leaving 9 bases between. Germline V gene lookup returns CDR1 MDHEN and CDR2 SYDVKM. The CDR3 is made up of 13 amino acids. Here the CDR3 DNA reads TGTGCCAGCAGTTTACCAGGGAAGACTGAAGCTTTCTTT. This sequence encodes CASSLPGKTEAFF.

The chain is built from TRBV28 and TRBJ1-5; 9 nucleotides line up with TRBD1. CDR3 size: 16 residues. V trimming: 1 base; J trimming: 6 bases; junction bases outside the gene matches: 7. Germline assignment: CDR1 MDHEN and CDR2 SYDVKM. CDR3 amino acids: CASSLFATGGGQPQHF. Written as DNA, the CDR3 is TGTGCCAGCAGTTTATTTGCCACAGGGGGCGGTCAGCCCCAGCATTTT.

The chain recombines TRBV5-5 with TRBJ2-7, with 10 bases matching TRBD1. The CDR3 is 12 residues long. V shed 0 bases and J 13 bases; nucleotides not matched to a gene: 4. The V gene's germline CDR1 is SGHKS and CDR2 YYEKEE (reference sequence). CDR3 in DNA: TGTGCCAGCAGCTTGGTCGGGACAGGGGATTACTTC. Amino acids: CASSLVGTGDYF.